Given below is one T cell receptor beta chain in context. The protocol was immunoSEQ multiplex PCR, while the TCRdb copy is restricted to in-frame clones and leaves out a portion. The sample has about 94,000 clones, over 70% seen once. The sample belongs to a study of blood T cell repertoires in COVID-19. This sequence was found in a human donor in a cohort sampled during active COVID-19. Input material: peripheral blood.

CDR3 nucleotides: TGCGCCAGCAGCTCGAGTAGCGGCAGCTCCTACGAGCAGTACTTC. The encoded protein is CASSSSSGSSYEQYF. The chain is built from TRBV4-1 and TRBJ2-7; maybe TRBD2 (6 bases). Trimming stripped 5 bases from V and 0 bases from J, with 14 bases between. The germline V gene encodes CDR1 MGHRA and CDR2 YSYEKL. The CDR3 has 15 residues.